This T cell receptor (beta chain) was recorded in a study of long-term antiretroviral therapy in people with HIV. The assay, immunoSEQ v3.0, was run at survey level. TCRdb keeps only in-frame clones here, not all; method: immunoSEQ multiplex PCR. The sample comprises tens of thousands of clones, over 70% of which are singletons, and around 5% rests with the top ten. Per donor, at least one pre-ART and at least two post-ART PBMC samples were obtained. A word on this clone: The antigen is not known.

Findings of the study overall: Increased diversity was seen after ART, yet it remained lower than in transplant donor controls. Repertoires with HIV possessed tighter CDR3 length spans than those of controls.

This CDR3 spans 14 amino acids. Germline loops: CDR1 LGHNA, CDR2 YSLEER. The ends lost 4 bases at V and 4 bases at J; junction bases unmatched: 6. The gene calls are TRBV4-3 and TRBJ1-2, with 7 bases matching TRBD1. The receptor's source is a man in his fifties or sixties with HIV. This sample comprised unsorted PBMCs, obtained 0.3 years after starting antiretroviral therapy. CDR3 nucleotides: TGCGCCAGCAGCCCCAGACAGGGACCCTATGGCTACACCTTC. It codes for CASSPRQGPYGYTF.